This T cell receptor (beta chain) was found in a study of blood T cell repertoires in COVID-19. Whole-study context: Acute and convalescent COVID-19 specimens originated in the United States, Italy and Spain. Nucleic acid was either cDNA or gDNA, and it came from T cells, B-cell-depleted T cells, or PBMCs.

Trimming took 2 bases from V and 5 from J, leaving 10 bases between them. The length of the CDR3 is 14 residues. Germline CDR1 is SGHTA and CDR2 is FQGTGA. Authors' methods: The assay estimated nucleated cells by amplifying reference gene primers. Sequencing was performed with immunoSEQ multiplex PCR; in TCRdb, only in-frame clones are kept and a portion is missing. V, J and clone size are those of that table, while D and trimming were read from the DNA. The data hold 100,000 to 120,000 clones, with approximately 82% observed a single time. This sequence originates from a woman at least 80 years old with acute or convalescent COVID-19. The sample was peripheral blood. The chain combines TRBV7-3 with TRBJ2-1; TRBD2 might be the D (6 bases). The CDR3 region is CASSLQGLDNEQFF. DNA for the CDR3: TGTGCCAGCAGCTTACAGGGACTGGACAATGAGCAGTTCTTC.